The source of this T cell receptor (beta chain) is a study of T cell responses to AZD1222 COVID-19 vaccine. Worth noting for this clone: Its antigen is still unknown.

Assay: immunoSEQ multiplex PCR; the TCRdb copy retains only in-frame clones and omits some. The table includes around 70,000 clones, nearly 90% detected once. V lost 3 bases to trimming and J lost 3 bases, with 14 bases between them. This CDR3 comprises 14 residues. Germline V lookup: CDR1 GTSNPN, CDR2 SVGIG (reference sequence). Findings and caveats of the study: Nearly half of spike-specific TCRs reportedly go after variant regions that carry no mutations.

The TCR was taken from an adult who received the AZD1222 COVID-19 vaccine. The specimen was peripheral blood, collected 28 days after the second AZD1222 dose. This chain joins TRBV30 and TRBJ1-1, with D tentatively TRBD1 (5 bases). CDR3 in DNA: TGTGCCTGGAGAGGGGAGGGAATCTACACTGAAGCTTTCTTT. It translates to CAWRGEGIYTEAFF.